Following are 2 T cell receptor beta chains from one sample sequenced in a study of T cells in Graves' hyperthyroidism and ophthalmopathy. The CDR3 regions of TCR beta were amplified from RNA transcripts. TCR CDR3 regions were first amplified by RT-PCR with HTBI primers. TCRdb reprocessed the multiplex PCR reads via MiXCR and lists one record per CDR3 protein. The table includes hundreds of thousands of distinct CDR3 sequences, around 39% detected once. The specimen sequenced was blood. These receptors all come from a man younger than 35 with Graves' hyperthyroidism.

The chain carries TRBV9 and TRBJ2-5, with 9 nucleotides matching TRBD1. CDR1 is SGDLS, CDR2 YYNGEE, per germline. This CDR3 is built from 16 residues. V shed 3 bases, J shed 5 bases, and the junction held 11 bases outside the gene matches. The CDR3 nucleotides read TGTGCCAGCAGCGCTGGGCCGGGACAGGGTTCGGAGACCCAGTACTTC. Its protein is CASSAGPGQGSETQYF. Together with reference TRBV9 and TRBJ2-5, the CDR3 gives the full variable domain: DSGVTQTPKHLITATGQRVTLRCSPRSGDLSVYWYQQSLDQGLQFLIQYYNGEERAKGNILERFSAQQFPDLHSELNLSSLELGDSALYFCASSAGPGQGSETQYFGPGTRLLVL.

This clonotype was counted only a few times. This chain joins TRBV6-6 and TRBJ1-3, with TRBD1 matching 12 bases. The germline gives CDR1 MNHNY, CDR2 SVGAGI (reference sequence). Trimming took 4 bases from V and 11 from J; bases not matched to a gene: 12. The CDR3 has 16 amino acids. CDR3 nucleotides: TGTGCCAGCAGTTCCCCTCCGGGACAGGGGGCTCGCGCCATATATTTT. Protein product: CASSSPPGQGARAIYF.